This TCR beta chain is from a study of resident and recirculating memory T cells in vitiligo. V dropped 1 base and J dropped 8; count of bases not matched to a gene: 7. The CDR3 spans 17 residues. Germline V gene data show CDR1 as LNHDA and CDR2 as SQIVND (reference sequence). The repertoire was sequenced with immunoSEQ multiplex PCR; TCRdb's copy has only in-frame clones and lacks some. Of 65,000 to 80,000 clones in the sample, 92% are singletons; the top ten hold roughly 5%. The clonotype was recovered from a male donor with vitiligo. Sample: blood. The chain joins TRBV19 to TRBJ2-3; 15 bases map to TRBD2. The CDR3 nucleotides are TGTGCCAGTAGTATAGTCGGACTAGCGGGAGGGCCGGGTACGCAGTATTTT. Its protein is CASSIVGLAGGPGTQYF. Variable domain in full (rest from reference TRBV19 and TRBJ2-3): DGGITQSPKYLFRKEGQNVTLSCEQNLNHDAMYWYRQDPGQGLRLIYYSQIVNDFQKGDIAEGYSVSREKKESFPLTVTSAQKNPTAFYLCASSIVGLAGGPGTQYFGPGTRLTVL.